This T cell receptor (beta chain) was identified during a study of cytomegalovirus exposure and HLA in healthy donors. Looking at the study overall: Among the 400 or so donors who were genotyped, about 80% fell in the genetic ancestry cluster that is associated with self-reported Caucasian donors. Findings and caveats of the study: In vitro work confirmed that a few CMV-associated chains recognize CMV antigens. An analysis was carried out later, and it reportedly showed fewer N-insertions in an Asian-associated ancestry cluster than the approximately 700-donor mean.

This clone showed up just once. Antigen unknown. PCR involved 60 Vbeta and 13 Jbeta primers. Original processing notes: An analysis performed later counted 73 million or so unique TCR beta chains (approximately 12 million of them shared). Some clones are missing from TCRdb's copy, which holds only in-frame ones; the method was immunoSEQ multiplex PCR. The V and J calls and the clone size are those of that table, but D and trimming were determined from the DNA. The table lists about 110,000 clones, about two thirds of them singletons, with 2.8% in the top ten. The V gene lost 4 bases and the J gene lost 6 bases, with 20 bases spanning the gap. The germline CDR1 and CDR2 sequences are SGHRS and YFSETQ. The CDR3 is 16 residues long.

What was sequenced was PBMCs. This chain links TRBV5-1 with TRBJ2-1; TRBD2 is a possible D gene (5 bases). This receptor was taken from a female donor in good health and CMV-seronegative. The CDR3 loop reads CASSPFSLRAGNEQFF. The CDR3 nucleotides are TGCGCCAGCAGCCCCTTCTCTTTGAGGGCGGGCAATGAGCAGTTCTTC.